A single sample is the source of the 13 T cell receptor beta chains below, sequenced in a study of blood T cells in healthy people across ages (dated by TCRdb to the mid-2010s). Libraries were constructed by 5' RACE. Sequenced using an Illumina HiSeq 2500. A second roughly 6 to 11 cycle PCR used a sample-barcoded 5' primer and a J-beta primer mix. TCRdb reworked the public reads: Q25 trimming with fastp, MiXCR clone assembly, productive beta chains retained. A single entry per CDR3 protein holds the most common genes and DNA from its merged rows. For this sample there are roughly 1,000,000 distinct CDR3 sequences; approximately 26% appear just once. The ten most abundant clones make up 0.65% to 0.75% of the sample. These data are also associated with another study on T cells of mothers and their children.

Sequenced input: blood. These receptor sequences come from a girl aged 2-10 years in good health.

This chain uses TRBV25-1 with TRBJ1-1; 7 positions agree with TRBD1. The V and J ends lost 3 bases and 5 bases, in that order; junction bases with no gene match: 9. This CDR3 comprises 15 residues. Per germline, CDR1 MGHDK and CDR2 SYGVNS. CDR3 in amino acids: CASSDWSRGETEAFF. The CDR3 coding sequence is TGTGCCAGCAGTGACTGGAGCAGGGGGGAGACTGAAGCTTTCTTT.

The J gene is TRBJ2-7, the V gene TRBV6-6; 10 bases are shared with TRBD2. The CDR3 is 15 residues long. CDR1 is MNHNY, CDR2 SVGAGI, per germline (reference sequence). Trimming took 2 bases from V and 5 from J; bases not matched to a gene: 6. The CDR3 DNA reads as TGTGCCAGCAGTTACATCCTAGCGGGAGAGGACGAGCAGTACTTC. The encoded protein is CASSYILAGEDEQYF.

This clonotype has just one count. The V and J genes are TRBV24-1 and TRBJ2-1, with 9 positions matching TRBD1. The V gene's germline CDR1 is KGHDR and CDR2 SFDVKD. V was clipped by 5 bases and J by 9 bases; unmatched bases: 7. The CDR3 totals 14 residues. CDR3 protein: CATSGGQGWAEQFF. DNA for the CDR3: TGTGCCACCAGTGGGGGACAGGGATGGGCTGAGCAGTTCTTC.

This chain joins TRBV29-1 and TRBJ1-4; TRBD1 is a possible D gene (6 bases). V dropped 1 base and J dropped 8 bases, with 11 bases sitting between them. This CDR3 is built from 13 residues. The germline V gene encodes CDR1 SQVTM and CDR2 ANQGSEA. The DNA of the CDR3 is TGCAGCGTTGAAGCAGGGGCAGGGGAAAAACTGTTTTTT. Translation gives CSVEAGAGEKLFF.

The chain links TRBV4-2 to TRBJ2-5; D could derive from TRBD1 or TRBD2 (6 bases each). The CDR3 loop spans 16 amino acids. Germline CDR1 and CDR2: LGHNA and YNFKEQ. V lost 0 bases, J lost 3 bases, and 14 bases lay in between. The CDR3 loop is CASSQDRGDPKETQYF. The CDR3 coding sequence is TGTGCCAGCAGCCAAGATAGGGGGGATCCAAAAGAGACCCAGTACTTC.

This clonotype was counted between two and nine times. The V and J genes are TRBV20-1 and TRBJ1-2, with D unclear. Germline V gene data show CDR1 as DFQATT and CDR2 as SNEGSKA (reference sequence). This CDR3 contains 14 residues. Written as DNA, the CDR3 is TGCACTCCCTTCCCTCTCTGGGATTTTTATGGCTACACCTTC. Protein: CTPFPLWDFYGYTF.

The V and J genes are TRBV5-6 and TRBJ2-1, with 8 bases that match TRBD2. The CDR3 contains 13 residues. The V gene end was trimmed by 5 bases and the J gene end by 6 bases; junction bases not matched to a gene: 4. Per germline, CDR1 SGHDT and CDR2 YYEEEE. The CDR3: CASRRTSTNEQFF. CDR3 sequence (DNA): TGTGCCAGCAGGAGGACTAGCACCAATGAGCAGTTCTTC.

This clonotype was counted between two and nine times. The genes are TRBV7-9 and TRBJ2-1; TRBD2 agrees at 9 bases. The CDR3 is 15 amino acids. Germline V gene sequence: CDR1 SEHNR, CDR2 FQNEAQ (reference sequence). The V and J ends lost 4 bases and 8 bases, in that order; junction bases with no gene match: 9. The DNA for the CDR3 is TGTGCCAGCAGCTCGGGACTAGCCTCAAACTATGAGCAGTTCTTC. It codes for CASSSGLASNYEQFF.

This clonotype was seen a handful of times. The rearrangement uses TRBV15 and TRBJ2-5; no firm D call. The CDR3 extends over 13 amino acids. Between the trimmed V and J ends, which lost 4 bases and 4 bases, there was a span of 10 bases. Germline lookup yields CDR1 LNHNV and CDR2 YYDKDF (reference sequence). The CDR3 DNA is TGTGCCACCAGCAATCGGGTTGGAGAGACCCAGTACTTC. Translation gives CATSNRVGETQYF.

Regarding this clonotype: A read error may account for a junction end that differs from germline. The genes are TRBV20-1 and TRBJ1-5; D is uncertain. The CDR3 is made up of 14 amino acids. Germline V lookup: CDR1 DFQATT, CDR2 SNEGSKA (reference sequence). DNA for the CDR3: TGTAGTGCTAGATCCGGGGTAGGGAATCAGCCCCAGCATTTT. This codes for CSARSGVGNQPQHF.

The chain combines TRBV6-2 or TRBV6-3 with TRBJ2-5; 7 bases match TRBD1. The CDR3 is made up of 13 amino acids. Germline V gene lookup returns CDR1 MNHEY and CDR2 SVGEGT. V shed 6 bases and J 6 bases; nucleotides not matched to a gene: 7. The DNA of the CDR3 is TGTGCCAGCAGGACGAGACAGGGAAAGACCCAGTACTTC. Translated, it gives CASRTRQGKTQYF.

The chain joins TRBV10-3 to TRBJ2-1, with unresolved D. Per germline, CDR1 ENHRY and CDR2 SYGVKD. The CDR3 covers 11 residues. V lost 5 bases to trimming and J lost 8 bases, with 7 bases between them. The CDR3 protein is CAISSLDEQFF. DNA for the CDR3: TGTGCCATCAGTAGTCTCGATGAGCAGTTCTTC.

CDR3 DNA: TGTGCCAGCAGTTACGCGGTGGGAGGGTCGGGGACAGATACGCAGTATTTT. Translated, it gives CASSYAVGGSGTDTQYF. The chain combines TRBV6-5 with TRBJ2-3; 7 bases match TRBD2. V shed 2 bases and J 3 bases; nucleotides not matched to a gene: 11. CDR3 length equals 17 residues. Germline values: CDR1 MNHEY, CDR2 SVGAGI.